A selection of T cell receptor beta chains follows, all from one sample in a study of blood T cell repertoires in COVID-19. The repertoire was sequenced with immunoSEQ multiplex PCR; TCRdb's copy has only in-frame clones and lacks some. Of fewer than 200,000 clones in the sample, around nine tenths were seen once. Sequencing was carried out using peripheral blood. All receptors come from a woman in her 70s with COVID-19, enrolled during active disease. The CDR3 runs from the conserved cysteine through the conserved F or W. A D gene is named only where the DNA matches it firmly. Size is omitted from some rows. Given values are once, few, many or a class for expanded clones.

abundance	v_gene	j_gene	d_gene	CDR3nt	CDR3aa
NA	TRBV19	TRBJ2-2	TRBD1	TGTGCCAGTACCTCCCGAAACAGGGGGCCGAACACCGGGGAGCTGTTTTTT	CASTSRNRGPNTGELFF
NA	TRBV27	TRBJ2-7	NA	TGTGCCAGCAAATTCCCGAGCTACGAGCAGTACTTC	CASKFPSYEQYF
few	TRBV2	TRBJ1-2	TRBD1	TGTGCCAGCAGTGAGGGACAGGGGACTAACTATGGCTACACCTTC	CASSEGQGTNYGYTF
NA	TRBV13	TRBJ2-7	TRBD1	TGTGCCAGCAGTCTTCCGGGACAGAGCTCCTACGAGCAGTACTTC	CASSLPGQSSYEQYF
NA	TRBV5-5	TRBJ1-6	NA	TGTGCCAGCAGGGAGGGGCAGGGTGGTTTCTCACCCCTCCACTTT	CASREGQGGFSPLHF
NA	TRBV28	TRBJ1-1	NA	TGTGCCAGCAGAATAAGACAGATGAACACTGAAGCTTTCTTT	CASRIRQMNTEAFF
NA	TRBV30	TRBJ1-1	NA	TGTGCCTGGAGCGAATCCTCACTAGGGAACACTGAAGCTTTCTTT	CAWSESSLGNTEAFF
NA	TRBV27	TRBJ2-5	NA	TGTGCCAGCAGTATCACCGGGACTCATCTTTGGGAGACCCAGTACTTC	CASSITGTHLWETQYF
NA	TRBV15	TRBJ2-1	TRBD2	TGTGCCACCAGCAGAGGGGGGGGACCCTACAATGAGCAGTTCTTC	CATSRGGGPYNEQFF
NA	TRBV19	TRBJ1-4	NA	TGTGCCAGTAGTATGTTCGCAGCAACTAATGAAAAACTGTTTTTT	CASSMFAATNEKLFF
NA	TRBV12-5	TRBJ2-5	TRBD2	TGTGCTAGTGGTTTGGCGCCGGGACTACATTTCGAAGAGACCCAGTACTTC	CASGLAPGLHFEETQYF
NA	TRBV5-1	TRBJ1-1	NA	TGCGCCAGCAGCTTGGGTGACAGTCCAAACACTGAAGCTTTCTTT	CASSLGDSPNTEAFF
once	TRBV7-9	TRBJ1-5	TRBD1	TGTGCCAGCAGCTTAGAGGGACAGGAGTTCAATCAGCCCCAGCATTTT	CASSLEGQEFNQPQHF
NA	TRBV7-2	TRBJ1-1	TRBD1	TGTGCCAGCAGCCTGGACAGGGCATTTGAAGCTTTCTTT	CASSLDRAFEAFF
few	TRBV5-1	TRBJ1-6	TRBD1	TGCGCCAGCAGCTTAGACAGGGTCGAATCACCCCTCCACTTT	CASSLDRVESPLHF
NA	TRBV19	TRBJ2-7	TRBD1	TGTGCCAGTAGTTCGCGGACAGGGACCTACGAGCAGTACTTC	CASSSRTGTYEQYF
NA	TRBV18	TRBJ1-2	NA	TGTGCCAGCTCACCCCGACAGGACTATGGCTACACCTTC	CASSPRQDYGYTF
NA	TRBV11-3	TRBJ1-1	TRBD1	TGTGCCAGCAGCCCAGGGACAGGGGGCTCTGAAGCTTTCTTT	CASSPGTGGSEAFF
NA	TRBV12-3/TRBV12-4	TRBJ2-7	NA	TGTGCCAGCAGTTTAAGGGACAACTACGAGCAGTACTTC	CASSLRDNYEQYF
NA	TRBV13	TRBJ2-7	NA	TGTGCCAGCAGCCCAAGACTGGACTCCTACGAGCAGTACTTC	CASSPRLDSYEQYF
once	TRBV2	TRBJ2-2	NA	TGTGCCAGCAGTAGAGACGCCGACAGGTCCGGGGAGCTGTTTTTT	CASSRDADRSGELFF
NA	TRBV24-1	TRBJ1-2	NA	TGTGCCACCGGTCACAGGTTTGGCTACACCTTC	CATGHRFGYTF
NA	TRBV9	TRBJ1-3	NA	TGTGCCAGCAGCGTAGTGCCCGGTTTGCGTGGAAACACCATATATTTT	CASSVVPGLRGNTIYF
NA	TRBV2	TRBJ1-1	TRBD1	TGTGCCAGCAGTAGACGTCAGGGGGACACTGAAGCTTTCTTT	CASSRRQGDTEAFF
few	TRBV2	TRBJ1-1	NA	TGTGCCAGCAACGGGATCCGGAACACTGAAGCTTTCTTT	CASNGIRNTEAFF
NA	TRBV28	TRBJ1-2	TRBD1	TGTGCCAGCAGTTTGGGGACAGGGTGGGACTATGGCTACACCTTC	CASSLGTGWDYGYTF
NA	TRBV6-5	TRBJ2-2	NA	TGTGCCAGCAGTTACAATCCAGCGGGTAACACCGGGGAGCTGTTTTTT	CASSYNPAGNTGELFF
NA	TRBV7-3	TRBJ2-1	TRBD2	TGTGCCAGCAGCTTAATGATCGCGGGAGGTTTGGGAAGTGAGCAGTTCTTC	CASSLMIAGGLGSEQFF
NA	TRBV6-2/TRBV6-3	TRBJ1-3	NA	TGTGCCAGCAGTTACGAGGTATCTGGAAACACCATATATTTT	CASSYEVSGNTIYF
NA	TRBV7-3	TRBJ2-7	TRBD2	TGTGCCAGCAGCTTATCGAGCGGGGGAGCCTACGAGCAGTACTTC	CASSLSSGGAYEQYF
NA	TRBV7-3	TRBJ2-1	NA	TGTGCCAGCAGCGAGAAGGGGGCCTACAATGAGCAGTTCTTC	CASSEKGAYNEQFF
NA	TRBV19	TRBJ2-3	NA	TGTGCCACCCAGGGTCCGGGAGCAGATACGCAGTATTTT	CATQGPGADTQYF
few	TRBV13	TRBJ2-7	TRBD2	TGTGCCAGCAGCCTCCAGCGGGAGGTACGAGAGCAGTACTTC	CASSLQREVREQYF
NA	TRBV2	TRBJ2-1	TRBD1	TGTGCCAGCAGGAGGGACAGGGGCTCCTACAATGAGCAGTTCTTC	CASRRDRGSYNEQFF
NA	TRBV10-3	TRBJ1-1	NA	TGTGCCATCAGTGAGTCCCCAGGGAACACTGAAGCTTTCTTT	CAISESPGNTEAFF
once	TRBV6-5	TRBJ1-4	TRBD1	TGTGCCAGCAGCCTCGGGACAGCGAAACATGAAAAACTGTTTTTT	CASSLGTAKHEKLFF
NA	TRBV6-5	TRBJ1-2	NA	TGTGCCAGCAGTTCCAGTCTAGGCTATGGCTACACCTTC	CASSSSLGYGYTF
NA	TRBV4-3	TRBJ2-7	TRBD2	TGCGCCAGCAGCCAAGATATAGGAGCGGGAGATTACGAGCAGTACTTC	CASSQDIGAGDYEQYF
NA	TRBV4-3	TRBJ1-3	TRBD1	TGCGCCAGTGGGACAGCCTCTGGAAACACCATATATTTT	CASGTASGNTIYF
NA	TRBV19	TRBJ2-2	TRBD1	TGTGCCAGTAGTACGGACAGGGGCATTGGGGGCACCGGGGAGCTGTTTTTT	CASSTDRGIGGTGELFF
NA	TRBV7-9	TRBJ2-7	TRBD2	TGTGCCAGCAGCTTAGCAGCGGGAGTGGCCCACGAGCAGTACTTC	CASSLAAGVAHEQYF
once	TRBV3-1/TRBV3-2	TRBJ2-1	TRBD2	TGTGCCAGCAGCCCGTTAGCGGGAACCTACAATGAGCAGTTCTTC	CASSPLAGTYNEQFF
NA	TRBV24-1	TRBJ1-2	NA	TGTGCCACCAGTGATATGAGAGGAGGATCTAACTATGGCTACACCTTC	CATSDMRGGSNYGYTF
NA	TRBV29-1	TRBJ2-7	NA	TGCAGCGTCGTCGGGATTACCTACGAGCAGTACTTC	CSVVGITYEQYF
once	TRBV19	TRBJ1-6	TRBD1	TGTGCCAGCAGCCCTTCCGGGACAGCTAATTCACCCCTCCACTTT	CASSPSGTANSPLHF
NA	TRBV19	TRBJ1-1	NA	TGTGCCAGTAGTACTCACCGGGATACTGAAGCTTTCTTT	CASSTHRDTEAFF
NA	TRBV6-2/TRBV6-3	TRBJ1-1	NA	TGTGCCAGCAGTTACACTCAGGGTGGGGACACTGAAGCTTTCTTT	CASSYTQGGDTEAFF